The next 30 T cell receptor beta chains were all read from a single sample in a study of blood T cell repertoires in COVID-19. This table comes from immunoSEQ multiplex PCR, and its TCRdb copy is limited to in-frame clones, with some not included. The sample carries about 100,000 clones, more than 90% recorded once. Sequenced input: peripheral blood. The source is a man between 65 and 85 years old with acute or convalescent COVID-19.

The sample holds one count of this clone. The chain carries TRBV7-6 and TRBJ2-1; 8 nucleotides match TRBD2. V lost 5 bases and J lost 7; bases outside the gene matches: 13. Germline V gene sequence: CDR1 SGHVS, CDR2 FNYEAQ. The CDR3 extends over 16 amino acids. The CDR3 protein is CASSRQERGGRNEQFF. Written as DNA, the CDR3 is TGTGCCAGCAGCCGTCAGGAACGGGGGGGTAGGAATGAGCAGTTCTTC.

This clone was detected only once. This chain links TRBV7-9 with TRBJ2-1, with D possibly matching TRBD2 (6 bases). CDR3 size: 13 residues. V was clipped by 4 bases and J by 2 bases, with 6 bases between them. Germline V CDR1 and CDR2: SEHNR, FQNEAQ (reference sequence). The CDR3 DNA follows: TGTGCCAGCAGCTCGGGGGCCTACAATGAGCAGTTCTTC. Protein product: CASSSGAYNEQFF.

The chain recombines TRBV19 with TRBJ1-4, with D tentatively TRBD1 (5 bases). CDR1 and CDR2 (germline): LNHDA, SQIVND (reference sequence). Trimming left V 0 bases short and J 8 bases short, with 10 bases between. The CDR3 consists of 14 residues. CDR3 protein: CASSIEGRREKLFF. Written as DNA, the CDR3 is TGTGCCAGTAGTATAGAGGGGCGCAGGGAAAAACTGTTTTTT. Looking up the rest from reference TRBV19 and TRBJ1-4 gives the full variable domain: DGGITQSPKYLFRKEGQNVTLSCEQNLNHDAMYWYRQDPGQGLRLIYYSQIVNDFQKGDIAEGYSVSREKKESFPLTVTSAQKNPTAFYLCASSIEGRREKLFFGSGTQLSVL.

The chain carries TRBV28 and TRBJ1-4; 8 bases fit TRBD1. Losses at the gene ends were 5 bases for V and 3 bases for J; bases not matched to a gene: 8. The CDR3 consists of 16 residues. Germline V lookup: CDR1 MDHEN, CDR2 SYDVKM. The CDR3 loop is CASSPRQGTPNEKLFF. Here the CDR3 DNA reads TGTGCCAGCAGTCCGCGACAGGGGACCCCTAATGAAAAACTGTTTTTT. The full variable domain, with the rest looked up from reference TRBV28 and TRBJ1-4, is DVKVTQSSRYLVKRTGEKVFLECVQDMDHENMFWYRQDPGLGLRLIYFSYDVKMKEKGDIPEGYSVSREKKERFSLILESASTNQTSMYLCASSPRQGTPNEKLFFGSGTQLSVL.

This chain uses TRBV7-8 with TRBJ1-5, with 10 bases that match TRBD1. This CDR3 has 16 amino acids. Germline V gene lookup returns CDR1 SGHVS and CDR2 FQNEAQ. Unmatched junction bases numbered 3, after V lost 0 bases and J lost 4 bases. In DNA form, the CDR3 reads TGTGCCAGCAGCTTAGCCGGGACAGGGGTTAATCAGCCCCAGCATTTT. This gives the protein CASSLAGTGVNQPQHF.

This clone was seen a single time. This CDR3 reads CASSSDDRGQNQPQHF. The CDR3 DNA sequence: TGTGCCAGCAGTTCGGATGACAGGGGTCAAAATCAGCCCCAGCATTTT. The chain uses TRBV6-2 or TRBV6-3 and TRBJ1-5, with 8 bases identical to TRBD1. Germline lookup yields CDR1 MNHEY and CDR2 SVGEGT. V dropped 4 bases and J dropped 4; count of bases not matched to a gene: 9. The CDR3 is 16 residues long.

V is TRBV7-8 and J is TRBJ2-3; 9 bases are a match to TRBD1. The CDR3 totals 15 residues. Per the germline V gene, CDR1 is SGHVS and CDR2 is FQNEAQ. V was clipped by 5 bases and J by 7 bases; unmatched bases: 10. The CDR3 here is CASSESGTGRNTQYF. The CDR3 DNA sequence: TGTGCCAGCAGCGAGAGCGGGACAGGGAGGAATACGCAGTATTTT.

The chain is built from TRBV27 and TRBJ2-1; D ambiguous. This CDR3 is 13 amino acids long. Germline V gene sequence: CDR1 MNHEY, CDR2 SMNVEV (reference sequence). The V end was cut by 5 bases, the J end by 4 bases, with 9 bases between. CDR3 sequence: CASSPSPYNEQFF. Here the CDR3 DNA reads TGTGCCAGCAGTCCCTCCCCGTACAATGAGCAGTTCTTC.

The chain has TRBV14 and TRBJ2-3, with D possibly matching TRBD2 (6 bases). The V end lost 4 bases, the J end lost 7 bases, and 12 bases lay between the germline ends. From germline, CDR1 is SGHDN and CDR2 FVKESK. This CDR3 spans 13 amino acids. The CDR3 region is CASSRGDLNTQYF. The DNA for the CDR3 is TGTGCCAGCAGCCGGGGGGACCTTAATACGCAGTATTTT.

This sequence joins TRBV19 and TRBJ2-7, with TRBD2 identical over 8 bases. V dropped 2 bases and J dropped 2; count of bases not matched to a gene: 8. This CDR3 has 16 residues. Looked up from germline, CDR1 is LNHDA and CDR2 is SQIVND (reference sequence). CDR3 region: CASSIRSAGEPYEQYF. The CDR3 DNA is TGTGCCAGTAGTATAAGGTCAGCGGGAGAACCCTACGAGCAGTACTTC. Complete variable domain (other parts from reference TRBV19 and TRBJ2-7): DGGITQSPKYLFRKEGQNVTLSCEQNLNHDAMYWYRQDPGQGLRLIYYSQIVNDFQKGDIAEGYSVSREKKESFPLTVTSAQKNPTAFYLCASSIRSAGEPYEQYFGPGTRLTVT.

This chain joins TRBV27 and TRBJ1-3; D gene uncertain. Trimming pared 5 bases from V and 1 base from J, leaving 9 bases between. The CDR3 sequence is 14 residues long. Germline loops: CDR1 MNHEY, CDR2 SMNVEV (reference sequence). CDR3 sequence (DNA): TGTGCCAGCAGTCCTAACTATTCTGGAAACACCATATATTTT. The encoded protein is CASSPNYSGNTIYF.

This chain uses TRBV5-5 with TRBJ2-4; 7 bases are a match to TRBD1. The CDR3 runs 14 residues. The ends lost 5 bases at V and 8 bases at J; junction bases unmatched: 10. Germline V CDR1 and CDR2: SGHKS, YYEKEE (reference sequence). The CDR3 loop is CASSYQGVSDIQYF. CDR3 nucleotides: TGTGCCAGCAGTTATCAGGGGGTATCTGACATTCAGTACTTC.

The chain links TRBV5-4 to TRBJ2-7, with TRBD1 matching 7 bases. The J segment lost 9 bases and the V segment lost 4 bases, leaving 13 bases of the junction unmatched. There are 14 residues in the CDR3. The germline V gene encodes CDR1 SGHNT and CDR2 YYREEE (reference sequence). The DNA for the CDR3 is TGTGCCAGCAGCCCAGGGACAGACAGCGTGGGGCAGTACTTC. Its protein product is CASSPGTDSVGQYF.

The chain carries TRBV20-1 and TRBJ1-2; D call uncertain. The CDR3 extends over 11 amino acids. Between the trimmed V and J ends, which lost 3 bases and 3 bases, there was a span of 5 bases. CDR1 is DFQATT, CDR2 SNEGSKA, per germline (reference sequence). CDR3 coding DNA: TGCAGTGCTAGCCCCGACTATGGCTACACCTTC. Translation gives CSASPDYGYTF.

The chain employs TRBV11-3 and TRBJ2-1, with 7 bases identical to TRBD1. The germline V gene has CDR1 SGHNT and CDR2 YENEEA. There are 14 residues in the CDR3. V gave up 5 bases and J gave up 9 bases; unmatched junction bases: 10. This chain's CDR3 is CASSLDRVVSEQFF. CDR3 coding DNA: TGTGCCAGCAGCCTCGACAGGGTAGTCAGTGAGCAGTTCTTC.

The chain joins TRBV6-6 to TRBJ1-4, with 10 bases that match TRBD1. The CDR3 contains 14 residues. The V segment lost 5 bases and the J segment 6 bases; nucleotides outside the gene matches: 3. Germline V gene data show CDR1 as MNHNY and CDR2 as SVGAGI (reference sequence). Written as DNA, the CDR3 is TGTGCCAGCAGTCAGACAGGGGGCGATGAAAAACTGTTTTTT. Translating gives CASSQTGGDEKLFF.

The chain combines TRBV6-5 with TRBJ2-7; weak D call: TRBD1 (6 bases). This CDR3 region has 12 residues. The germline gives CDR1 MNHEY, CDR2 SVGAGI. V shed 11 bases and J shed 3 bases, with 14 bases lying between them. CDR3 in amino acids: CAADRRGYEQYF. Written as DNA, the CDR3 is TGTGCCGCGGACAGAAGGGGCTACGAGCAGTACTTC.

The J gene is TRBJ1-2, the V gene TRBV11-2; D is perhaps TRBD1 (5 bases). Trimming cost V 1 base and J 4 bases, with 13 bases left between them. The CDR3 is made up of 15 amino acids. The germline V gene has CDR1 SGHAT and CDR2 FQNNGV. The CDR3 region has the DNA TGTGCCAGCAGCTTAGTCCTGGGGGGGTCCTATGGCTACACCTTC. It encodes CASSLVLGGSYGYTF.

This chain links TRBV6-6 with TRBJ1-3, with a possible D match to TRBD1 (5 bases). Between the trimmed V and J ends, which lost 2 bases and 0 bases, there was a span of 11 bases. CDR1 and CDR2 (germline): MNHNY, SVGAGI (reference sequence). The CDR3 runs to 16 residues. The DNA of the CDR3 is TGTGCCAGCAGTTACCCCCAGGGCAGCTCTGGAAACACCATATATTTT. The encoded protein is CASSYPQGSSGNTIYF.

V gene TRBV19 combines with J gene TRBJ2-3, with TRBD1 as a possible D gene (6 bases). The V gene's germline CDR1 is LNHDA and CDR2 SQIVND (reference sequence). V lost 5 bases and J 2 bases, leaving 14 bases between the germline ends. The CDR3 is 15 residues long. The CDR3 sequence: CASSARQVLTDTQYF. The CDR3 DNA reads TGTGCCAGTAGTGCGAGACAGGTACTCACAGATACGCAGTATTTT.

CDR3 DNA sequence: TGTGCCAGCAGCTTAGCGCAGGCTAGCGGGAGGGAGCTGTTTTTT. Encoded protein: CASSLAQASGRELFF. The genes are TRBV7-2 and TRBJ2-2, with 9 bases aligning to TRBD2. The CDR3 runs to 15 residues. Germline V lookup: CDR1 SGHTA, CDR2 FQGNSA. J lost 9 bases, V lost 0 bases, and 5 bases had no gene match.

CDR3 sequence reads: CASTDIAGGSSYEQYF. The DNA of the CDR3 is TGTGCCAGCACCGATATAGCGGGAGGGAGCTCCTACGAGCAGTACTTC. The gene calls are TRBV11-2 and TRBJ2-7, with 11 bases lining up with TRBD2. Trimming removed 7 bases from V and 0 bases from J; junction bases left unmatched: 8. The CDR3 extends over 16 amino acids. Germline loops: CDR1 SGHAT, CDR2 FQNNGV.

About this clone itself: Other DNA sequences in this specimen translate into the identical CDR3. This chain connects TRBV6-5 to TRBJ2-7; no reliable D call. Looked up from germline, CDR1 is MNHEY and CDR2 is SVGAGI. V dropped 4 bases and J dropped 3 bases, with 4 bases sitting between them. The CDR3 spans 11 residues. Here the CDR3 reads CASSSVYEQYF. CDR3 coding DNA: TGTGCCAGCAGTTCGGTCTACGAGCAGTACTTC.

This chain uses TRBV3-1 (or the pseudogene TRBV3-2) with TRBJ2-1; D perhaps matches TRBD1 (5 bases). The CDR3 spans 18 residues. Germline-derived CDR1 and CDR2 are LGHDT and YNNKEL (reference sequence). Between the trimmed V and J ends, which lost 0 bases and 2 bases, there was a span of 17 bases. The DNA for the CDR3 is TGTGCCAGCAGCCAAGAAGGAGTAGGGGTAAGAACCTACAATGAGCAGTTCTTC. It codes for CASSQEGVGVRTYNEQFF.

The genes are TRBV5-6 and TRBJ2-7, with D tentatively TRBD2 (6 bases). CDR1 is SGHDT and CDR2 is YYEEEE in the germline V gene. This CDR3 is built from 14 residues. V was clipped by 0 bases and J by 6 bases, with 13 bases between them. The CDR3 protein is CASSLGSRDGEQYF. The CDR3 bases are TGTGCCAGCAGCTTGGGTTCGCGGGACGGCGAGCAGTACTTC.

The chain carries TRBV4-2 and TRBJ2-1, with 11 bases fitting TRBD1. This CDR3 has 15 residues. V lost 1 base, J lost 8 bases, and 4 bases stayed unmatched. Germline V gene lookup returns CDR1 LGHNA and CDR2 YNFKEQ. This chain's CDR3 is CASSQGWTGGDEQFF. The CDR3 nucleotides read TGTGCCAGCAGCCAAGGGTGGACAGGGGGCGATGAGCAGTTCTTC.

The chain recombines TRBV24-1 with TRBJ2-2, with D maybe TRBD1 (6 bases). CDR1 is KGHDR and CDR2 is SFDVKD in the germline V gene. Trimming removed 3 bases at V and 5 bases at J, with 12 bases between. CDR3 length equals 15 residues. CDR3 bases: TGTGCCACCAGTGATCCAGACAGGTCGACCGGGGAGCTGTTTTTT. Residues: CATSDPDRSTGELFF.

The rearrangement links TRBV12-3 or TRBV12-4 to TRBJ1-4; D is possibly TRBD1 (5 bases). Trimming stripped 1 base from V and 14 bases from J, with 14 bases between. CDR3 size: 13 residues. CDR3: CASSLETMGRLFF. In nucleotides, the CDR3 is TGTGCCAGCAGTTTAGAAACTATGGGGCGGCTGTTTTTT.

The chain is built from TRBV20-1 and TRBJ1-5; D perhaps matches TRBD1 (5 bases). Germline V gene data show CDR1 as DFQATT and CDR2 as SNEGSKA (reference sequence). The CDR3 has 11 residues. V lost 5 bases and J lost 14, with 16 bases in between. The CDR3 is CSAEGSRGEHF. The DNA of the CDR3 is TGCAGTGCTGAGGGGTCCCGGGGGGAGCATTTT.

This clone was detected once. V gene TRBV19 combines with J gene TRBJ2-7; D is possibly TRBD1 (6 bases). Trimming took 7 bases from V and 0 from J, leaving 10 bases between them. From germline, CDR1 is LNHDA and CDR2 SQIVND (reference sequence). The length of the CDR3 is 13 residues. The CDR3: CASKRGSSYEQYF. DNA for the CDR3: TGTGCCAGTAAAAGGGGGAGCTCCTACGAGCAGTACTTC. The variable domain in full, completed from reference TRBV19 and TRBJ2-7, reads DGGITQSPKYLFRKEGQNVTLSCEQNLNHDAMYWYRQDPGQGLRLIYYSQIVNDFQKGDIAEGYSVSREKKESFPLTVTSAQKNPTAFYLCASKRGSSYEQYFGPGTRLTVT.